This T cell receptor (beta chain) was sequenced in a study of T cell changes during pregnancy in multiple sclerosis. Sequencing used immunoSEQ multiplex PCR; TCRdb keeps in-frame clones, though not all of them. The sample includes 50,000 to 60,000 clones, around 90% of them seen just once. The CDR3 is 13 residues long. CDR1 SEHNR and CDR2 FQNEAQ come from the germline V gene (reference sequence). V lost 6 bases and J 6 bases, leaving 12 bases between the germline ends. The chain couples TRBV7-9 to TRBJ2-1; D not certain. The material was CD4+ T cells from peripheral blood mononuclear cells, obtained in the second trimester of pregnancy. This clonotype was obtained from a female donor with multiple sclerosis, enrolled in a pregnancy study. For the CDR3, the DNA is TGTGCCAGCAGACTCGATCTAACCAATGAGCAGTTCTTC. Protein: CASRLDLTNEQFF. The full variable domain, with the rest looked up from reference TRBV7-9 and TRBJ2-1, is DTGVSQNPRHKITKRGQNVTFRCDPISEHNRLYWYRQTLGQGPEFLTYFQNEAQLEKSRLLSDRFSAERPKGSFSTLEIQRTEQGDSAMYLCASRLDLTNEQFFGPGTRLTVL.